These 28 T cell receptor beta chains came from one sample sequenced in a study of T-cell memory formation after mild COVID-19. In TCRdb, the 5' RACE reads were re-called with MiXCR into one record per CDR3 protein. Of around 130,000 distinct CDR3 sequences in the sample, about a sixth were seen once. The sample consisted of PBMCs or a T cell subset sorted from them (not recorded which). The receptors here all came from a man younger than 35 who had mild COVID-19 (a few samples of this study predate the infection). Cell type and time point are not known.

The rearrangement links TRBV7-2 to TRBJ2-5, with D uncertain. The V and J ends lost 5 bases and 6 bases respectively, with 7 bases between them. The CDR3 covers 11 residues. The germline gives CDR1 SGHTA, CDR2 FQGNSA. The CDR3 sequence: CASSPWKTQYF. The CDR3 coding sequence is TGTGCCAGCAGCCCCTGGAAGACCCAGTACTTC.

In this sample, this clonotype turned up a few times. This rearrangement joins TRBV4-1 to TRBJ2-7; 7 bases are a match to TRBD2. V was clipped by 1 base and J by 0 bases; unmatched bases: 6. The CDR3 runs 16 residues. Germline V gene sequence: CDR1 MGHRA, CDR2 YSYEKL. CDR3 DNA: TGCGCCAGCAGCCAAGGATTGCGGGGGAGCTCCTACGAGCAGTACTTC. It yields the protein CASSQGLRGSSYEQYF.

This clonotype turned up a few times. Here the CDR3 DNA reads TGTGCCAGCTCACCTCCGGGACTAGCGGGGGGGCTAAACAATGAGCAGTTCTTC. This gives the protein CASSPPGLAGGLNNEQFF. The chain couples TRBV18 to TRBJ2-1, with 16 bases that match TRBD2. Germline loops: CDR1 KGHSH, CDR2 LQKENI. V lost 3 bases to trimming and J lost 5 bases; unmatched junction nucleotides: 7. The CDR3 extends over 18 amino acids.

The gene calls are TRBV20-1 and TRBJ1-2, with 9 bases matching TRBD1. Germline CDR1 reads DFQATT; CDR2 reads SNEGSKA (reference sequence). The trim removed 6 bases at V and 7 bases at J, leaving 9 bases unmatched. This CDR3 comprises 13 residues. The DNA for the CDR3 is TGCAGTGCCCAGGACAGGGGAATGTTTGGCTACACCTTC. Encoded protein: CSAQDRGMFGYTF.

Only a few counts were recorded for this clonotype. The chain is built from TRBV7-2 and TRBJ1-2; 7 positions match TRBD1. The CDR3 runs 13 residues. V gave up 3 bases and J gave up 7 bases; unmatched junction bases: 5. Germline values: CDR1 SGHTA, CDR2 FQGNSA. Written as DNA, the CDR3 is TGTGCCAGCAGCTTGGGACAGTCCCTTGGCTACACCTTC. This gives the protein CASSLGQSLGYTF.

This clonotype was observed a few times. This rearrangement joins TRBV5-1 to TRBJ1-3; no reliable D call. Germline V gene data show CDR1 as SGHRS and CDR2 as YFSETQ. The CDR3 extends over 14 amino acids. V lost 6 bases and J lost 0, with 10 bases in between. The CDR3 spells CASKRTDSGNTIYF. CDR3 bases: TGCGCCAGCAAACGGACTGACTCTGGAAACACCATATATTTT.

Only a few counts were recorded for this clonotype. V and J are TRBV27 and TRBJ2-3; D not certain. Per germline, CDR1 MNHEY and CDR2 SMNVEV (reference sequence). Trimming shortened V by 4 bases and J by 5 bases, and 22 bases separated the two germline ends. The CDR3 runs to 17 residues. The CDR3 loop reads CASSSHSGVRFRDTQYF. The CDR3 region has the DNA TGTGCCAGCAGTTCCCATTCGGGCGTTAGGTTTAGAGATACGCAGTATTTT.

This clonotype was observed a few times. The chain couples TRBV18 to TRBJ2-3; D is undetermined. Germline V lookup: CDR1 KGHSH, CDR2 LQKENI. The CDR3 is made up of 14 amino acids. With 0 bases removed from V and 1 base from J, the gap between germline ends came to 5 bases. The DNA for the CDR3 is TGTGCCAGCTCACCACCGGTCCGCACAGATACGCAGTATTTT. It encodes CASSPPVRTDTQYF.

The rearrangement uses TRBV10-3 and TRBJ2-3; TRBD2 might be the D (6 bases). This CDR3 contains 13 residues. Germline V CDR1 and CDR2: ENHRY, SYGVKD. The ends were cut back, 9 bases at V and 0 bases at J, with 10 bases in the middle. CDR3 region: CAITGTSTDTQYF. Here the CDR3 DNA reads TGTGCCATAACTGGGACTAGCACAGATACGCAGTATTTT.

This clonotype was observed a handful of times. The chain couples TRBV7-6 to TRBJ2-1; D unclear. V lost 2 bases and J lost 13, with 12 bases in between. The germline CDR1 and CDR2 sequences are SGHVS and FNYEAQ. This CDR3 has 12 residues. In DNA form, the CDR3 reads TGTGCCAGCAGCTTACCGGTGGGCGGCCAGTTCTTC. Its translation: CASSLPVGGQFF.

This chain joins TRBV20-1 and TRBJ1-6; 9 bases line up with TRBD1. The CDR3 totals 14 residues. CDR1 and CDR2 from the germline V gene are DFQATT and SNEGSKA (reference sequence). With 5 bases clipped from V and 6 bases from J, the junction kept 5 bases outside the gene matches. CDR3 DNA sequence: TGCAGTGCTGCGCCGGGACAGGGTAATTCACCCCTCCACTTT. It encodes CSAAPGQGNSPLHF.

J is TRBJ1-2 and V is TRBV25-1, with unresolved D. The CDR3 sequence is 15 residues long. Germline V gene sequence: CDR1 MGHDK, CDR2 SYGVNS. V shed 1 base and J shed 5 bases, with 14 bases lying between them. CDR3 amino acids: CASSEWGDTKYGYTF. The CDR3 DNA reads TGTGCCAGCAGTGAATGGGGAGACACCAAATATGGCTACACCTTC.

There are a few counts of this clonotype. J is TRBJ1-1 and V is TRBV6-1; D not certain. This CDR3 spans 11 amino acids. V gave up 8 bases and J gave up 1 base, with 5 bases separating them. Germline V gene sequence: CDR1 MNHNS, CDR2 SASEGT. CDR3 bases: TGTGCCAGCCCTCGGAACACTGAAGCTTTCTTT. It codes for CASPRNTEAFF.

A remark on this clonotype: The junction departs from germline at one end; a sequencing error may be responsible. The J gene is TRBJ1-1, the V gene TRBV6-5; 7 bases agree with TRBD1. This CDR3 spans 14 amino acids. Germline-derived CDR1 and CDR2 are MNHEY and SVGAGI. The CDR3 loop is CSSRGTLKDTEAFF. DNA for the CDR3: TGTTCCAGCAGGGGGACACTGAAAGACACTGAAGCTTTCTTT.

The chain joins TRBV5-6 to TRBJ2-7; D gene ambiguous. The length of the CDR3 is 12 residues. The V gene's germline CDR1 is SGHDT and CDR2 YYEEEE. Deletions cut 1 base from V and 4 bases from J, with 6 bases between. The CDR3 loop reads CASSLRQYEQYF. The CDR3 DNA reads TGTGCCAGCAGCTTGCGCCAGTACGAGCAGTACTTC.

The rearrangement joins TRBV5-1 to TRBJ2-1, with 7 bases matching TRBD1. The CDR3 runs 16 residues. Unmatched junction bases numbered 11, after V lost 4 bases and J lost 4 bases. The germline gives CDR1 SGHRS, CDR2 YFSETQ. The CDR3 DNA is TGCGCCAGCAGCCCGGTAACAGGGGCGACGTACAATGAGCAGTTCTTC. Its translation: CASSPVTGATYNEQFF.

This sequence joins TRBV9 and TRBJ2-1; TRBD2 matches at 14 bases. Trimming at V came to 3 bases and at J to 9 bases, leaving 2 bases not matched to a gene. This CDR3 contains 14 residues. The germline CDR1 and CDR2 sequences are SGDLS and YYNGEE. CDR3: CASSEGTSGGEQFF. In nucleotides, the CDR3 is TGTGCCAGCAGCGAAGGGACTAGCGGGGGTGAGCAGTTCTTC.

This clonotype has only a few counts. The V and J genes are TRBV2 and TRBJ2-1; TRBD1 is a possible D gene (5 bases). The CDR3 extends over 15 amino acids. From germline, CDR1 is SNHLY and CDR2 FYNNEI. V lost 4 bases, J lost 0 bases, and 10 bases lay in between. CDR3: CASSGGSSSYNEQFF. The DNA for the CDR3 is TGTGCCAGCAGTGGGGGCTCCTCCTCCTACAATGAGCAGTTCTTC.

This chain joins TRBV18 and TRBJ1-5; D remains ambiguous. V lost 6 bases to trimming and J lost 0 bases, with 12 bases between them. Germline V gene data show CDR1 as KGHSH and CDR2 as LQKENI. The CDR3 sequence is 15 residues long. CDR3: CASSVAGHSNQPQHF. The CDR3 DNA is TGTGCCAGCTCCGTGGCAGGTCATAGCAATCAGCCCCAGCATTTT.

This clonotype was counted many times. The chain has TRBV20-1 and TRBJ2-2; the match to TRBD2 covers 8 bases. Germline V gene data show CDR1 as DFQATT and CDR2 as SNEGSKA (reference sequence). V lost 3 bases and J lost 4; bases outside the gene matches: 10. CDR3 length equals 16 residues. The CDR3 loop reads CSARGSGGRATGELFF. CDR3 in DNA: TGCAGTGCTAGGGGGTCGGGGGGGCGCGCCACCGGGGAGCTGTTTTTT.

There are many counts of this clonotype. This sequence joins TRBV7-2 and TRBJ2-7; no clear D gene. CDR1 is SGHTA and CDR2 is FQGNSA in the germline V gene. This CDR3 is 11 amino acids long. Trimming cost V 4 bases and J 2 bases, with 3 bases left between them. The CDR3 is CASSSPYEQYF. The CDR3 DNA follows: TGTGCCAGCAGCTCCCCCTACGAGCAGTACTTC.

This clonotype was seen many times. This sequence joins TRBV12-3 or TRBV12-4 and TRBJ1-1; the D is unclear. The CDR3 is 12 residues long. The V end was cut by 8 bases, the J end by 1 base, with 8 bases between. The CDR3 DNA reads as TGTGCCAGCCTCCGGGGGAACACTGAAGCTTTCTTT. Its protein product is CASLRGNTEAFF.

V usage is TRBV11-1 and J usage is TRBJ2-1, with 10 bases identical to TRBD2. CDR3 length: 15 amino acids. V shed 3 bases, J shed 6 bases, and the junction held 5 bases outside the gene matches. Per germline, CDR1 SGHAT and CDR2 FQDESV (reference sequence). The CDR3 DNA reads TGTGCCAGCAGCTTCCTCGGGACTAGCGTCAATGAGCAGTTCTTC. Its translation is CASSFLGTSVNEQFF.

This chain links TRBV7-3 with TRBJ1-2; a weak D match, TRBD1 (5 bases). Germline CDR1 SGHTA, CDR2 FQGTGA. Trimming removed 8 bases from V and 6 bases from J, with 16 bases in between. This CDR3 region has 13 residues. The CDR3 reads CASGFSGGDGYTF. The CDR3 DNA follows: TGTGCCAGCGGGTTCTCCGGGGGGGATGGCTACACCTTC.

As DNA, the CDR3 is TGTGCCAGCAGTCCGGGACAGAGAAACTATGGCTACACCTTC. Encoded protein: CASSPGQRNYGYTF. The chain couples TRBV12-3 or TRBV12-4 to TRBJ1-2, with TRBD1 identical over 7 bases. This CDR3 has 14 amino acids. V dropped 5 bases and J dropped 2; count of bases not matched to a gene: 5.

The CDR3 protein is CASSLGYLSGYYGYTF. Here the CDR3 DNA reads TGCGCCAGCAGCTTGGGATACCTATCAGGGTACTATGGCTACACCTTC. The J gene is TRBJ1-2, the V gene TRBV5-1; D may be TRBD1 (5 bases). CDR1 and CDR2 from the germline V gene are SGHRS and YFSETQ. V was trimmed by 0 bases and J by 3 bases, leaving 15 bases between them. The CDR3 runs 16 residues. Looking up the rest from reference TRBV5-1 and TRBJ1-2 gives the full variable domain: KAGVTQTPRYLIKTRGQQVTLSCSPISGHRSVSWYQQTPGQGLQFLFEYFSETQRNKGNFPGRFSGRQFSNSRSEMNVSTLELGDSALYLCASSLGYLSGYYGYTFGSGTRLTVV.

This clonotype was recorded once. The J gene is TRBJ2-2, the V gene TRBV5-1; 8 bases match TRBD1. Germline CDR1 reads SGHRS; CDR2 reads YFSETQ. V gave up 3 bases and J gave up 6 bases; unmatched junction bases: 4. CDR3 length equals 14 residues. The CDR3 region is CASSSQGASGELFF. CDR3 coding DNA: TGCGCCAGCAGCTCGCAGGGGGCATCCGGGGAGCTGTTTTTT.

The rearrangement links TRBV6-1 to TRBJ1-5, with 7 bases that match TRBD1. The CDR3 totals 13 residues. V shed 11 bases, J shed 4 bases, and the junction held 8 bases outside the gene matches. CDR1 is MNHNS, CDR2 SASEGT, per germline. As DNA, the CDR3 is TGTGCCTGCTACGGACAGGTGAATCAGCCCCAGCATTTT. Translated: CACYGQVNQPQHF.